The next 30 T cell receptor beta chains were all read from a single sample in a study of response to subunit inactivated influenza vaccine. TCRdb independently ran MiXCR on the RT-PCR reads; one entry per CDR3 protein. The profile shows about 180,000 distinct CDR3 sequences, around 8.8% of them singletons. The sequenced sample was non-naive T cells sorted from PBMCs, obtained on the day of vaccination. The source of these receptors is a man in his forties or fifties who received an inactivated influenza vaccine.

Note on this clonotype: One junction end does not reproduce the germline sequence, and a read error may be involved. The V gene is TRBV6-6, the J gene TRBJ2-2; D is uncertain. There are 13 residues in the CDR3. The germline V gene has CDR1 MNHNY and CDR2 SVGAGI (reference sequence). CDR3 sequence (DNA): TGTGCCAGCAGAGTCCCCAACAGCGGGGAGCTGTTTTTT. Protein sequence: CASRVPNSGELFF.

V is TRBV7-9 and J is TRBJ1-2; D gene ambiguous. This CDR3 spans 13 amino acids. Trimming took off 2 bases at V and 4 bases at J, with 8 bases between the two ends. The V gene's germline CDR1 is SEHNR and CDR2 FQNEAQ (reference sequence). The CDR3, as DNA: TGTGCCAGCAGCTTACAACAGTTCTATGGCTACACCTTC. Protein: CASSLQQFYGYTF.

The chain joins TRBV7-9 to TRBJ1-4; no firm D call. Germline CDR1 reads SEHNR; CDR2 reads FQNEAQ (reference sequence). This CDR3 region has 12 residues. Trimming took 6 bases from V and 4 from J, leaving 6 bases between them. The CDR3 is CASRRSNEKLFF. The CDR3 DNA reads TGTGCCAGCAGGCGAAGTAATGAAAAACTGTTTTTT.

V usage is TRBV2 and J usage is TRBJ1-1; unclear D gene. This CDR3 has 14 residues. Germline-derived CDR1 and CDR2 are SNHLY and FYNNEI. With 7 bases removed from V and 2 bases from J, the gap between germline ends came to 14 bases. In DNA form, the CDR3 reads TGTGCCAGCACCGCCGACACCGAAAACACTGAAGCTTTCTTT. It codes for CASTADTENTEAFF. Based on the CDR3 plus reference TRBV2 and TRBJ1-1, the full variable domain is EPEVTQTPSHQVTQMGQEVILRCVPISNHLYFYWYRQILGQKVEFLVSFYNNEISEKSEIFDDQFSVERPDGSNFTLKIRSTKLEDSAMYFCASTADTENTEAFFGQGTRLTVV.

In this sample, this clonotype turned up a few times. The genes are TRBV19 and TRBJ1-6; tentative D call: TRBD1 (5 bases). CDR1 is LNHDA and CDR2 is SQIVND in the germline V gene (reference sequence). The CDR3 consists of 13 residues. V was trimmed by 4 bases and J by 7 bases, leaving 8 bases between them. CDR3 amino acids: CASSTRQNSPLHF. CDR3 in DNA: TGTGCCAGTAGTACCCGACAGAATTCACCCCTCCACTTT.

V is TRBV18 and J is TRBJ2-3; 12 bases map to TRBD2. Germline values: CDR1 KGHSH, CDR2 LQKENI. V shed 0 bases, J shed 6 bases, and the junction held 22 bases outside the gene matches. This CDR3 has 22 residues. The CDR3, as DNA: TGTGCCAGCTCACCACCCGGCCTTAGGGACTCTCAACTAGCGGGGGGCCTCGATACGCAGTATTTT. It codes for CASSPPGLRDSQLAGGLDTQYF.

V gene TRBV6-2 or TRBV6-3 combines with J gene TRBJ2-2; D gene uncertain. With 6 bases removed from V and 5 bases from J, the gap between germline ends came to 4 bases. The CDR3 loop spans 11 amino acids. Germline V lookup: CDR1 MNHEY, CDR2 SVGEGT. The DNA for the CDR3 is TGTGCCAGCAGCCAAACCGGGGAGCTGTTTTTT. Translation: CASSQTGELFF.

This clonotype was detected ten times or more. The rearrangement links TRBV4-2 to TRBJ2-7, with 9 bases that match TRBD2. Trimming cost V 0 bases and J 2 bases; bases outside gene matches: 2. This CDR3 is built from 15 residues. CDR1 LGHNA and CDR2 YNFKEQ come from the germline V gene. Here the CDR3 DNA reads TGTGCCAGCAGCCAAGAGGCGGGAGGGCCCTACGAGCAGTACTTC. Amino acid sequence: CASSQEAGGPYEQYF.

This clonotype was counted between two and nine times. The V gene is TRBV6-2 or TRBV6-3, the J gene TRBJ1-5; D might be TRBD1 (5 bases). The germline V and J ends were trimmed by 0 bases and 5 bases, with 14 bases remaining between them. The CDR3 runs to 16 residues. Germline-derived CDR1 and CDR2 are MNHEY and SVGEGT. This CDR3 reads CASSYSPVRAHQPQHF. The CDR3, as DNA: TGTGCCAGCAGTTACTCGCCTGTCAGGGCTCATCAGCCCCAGCATTTT.

The J gene is TRBJ2-2, the V gene TRBV6-2 or TRBV6-3; 12 bases are a match to TRBD2. From germline, CDR1 is MNHEY and CDR2 SVGEGT. V trimming: 2 bases; J trimming: 3 bases; junction bases outside the gene matches: 7. The CDR3 runs to 18 residues. The CDR3 DNA sequence: TGTGCCAGCAGTTACCCCCCTAGCGGGGGGGTAGACACCGGGGAGCTGTTTTTT. Translated: CASSYPPSGGVDTGELFF.

Turning to this clonotype: This may stem from a read error, because a much larger clone lies one nucleotide away. The rearrangement uses TRBV29-1 and TRBJ1-1, with D possibly TRBD1 on 5 matching bases. The CDR3 is 12 amino acids. The germline CDR1 and CDR2 sequences are SQVTM and ANQGSEA. V was shortened by 7 bases and J by 13 bases, with 22 bases between the two germline ends. The CDR3 DNA reads as TGCAGCGCCGGGACCGGGGGGATTGAGGTTTTCTTT. Translation: CSAGTGGIEVFF.

In this sample, this clonotype turned up a few times. V usage is TRBV7-6 and J usage is TRBJ1-6; D is possibly TRBD1 (6 bases). Trimming removed 1 base from V and 10 bases from J, with 17 bases in between. Per the germline V gene, CDR1 is SGHVS and CDR2 is FNYEAQ. The CDR3 is made up of 16 amino acids. CDR3 protein: CASSLEGRGLQSPLHF. Written as DNA, the CDR3 is TGTGCCAGCAGCTTAGAGGGTCGGGGGCTTCAGTCACCCCTCCACTTT.

This chain links TRBV28 with TRBJ2-6; 8 bases line up with TRBD1. There are 20 residues in the CDR3. Germline-derived CDR1 and CDR2 are MDHEN and SYDVKM. V was pared by 6 bases and J by 0 bases, with 16 bases of the junction left unmatched. Here the CDR3 DNA reads TGTGCCAGCAGACCAAAACCGGGACAGGTTCGCCTCTCTGGGGCCAACGTCCTGACTTTC. Its protein is CASRPKPGQVRLSGANVLTF.

At least ten counts were recorded for this clonotype. The rearrangement links TRBV18 to TRBJ2-7; D assignment may be TRBD1 or TRBD2 (5 bases each). The CDR3 runs to 15 residues. Trimming removed 0 bases from V and 1 base from J, with 10 bases in between. Germline V gene lookup returns CDR1 KGHSH and CDR2 LQKENI. Written as DNA, the CDR3 is TGTGCCAGCTCACCACCCGGGACCAAATCCTACGAGCAGTACTTC. Encoded protein: CASSPPGTKSYEQYF.

This clonotype has a handful of counts. The rearrangement joins TRBV28 to TRBJ1-3; D gene ambiguous. Trimming cost V 6 bases and J 0 bases, with 15 bases left between them. From germline, CDR1 is MDHEN and CDR2 SYDVKM. The CDR3 is 16 amino acids. The CDR3 reads CASSPGLSGSGNTIYF. CDR3 in DNA: TGTGCCAGCAGCCCAGGATTGAGCGGCTCTGGAAACACCATATATTTT.

This clonotype was counted at least ten times. The V gene is TRBV12-3 or TRBV12-4, the J gene TRBJ1-1, with 7 bases that match TRBD1. The CDR3 consists of 12 residues. J gave up 7 bases and V 6 bases, and 5 bases lay outside the gene matches. This CDR3 reads CASSPDRVEAFF. CDR3 bases: TGTGCCAGCAGCCCCGACAGGGTTGAAGCTTTCTTT.

This clonotype was found a few times. The chain uses TRBV10-3 and TRBJ1-1; D gene uncertain. Looked up from germline, CDR1 is ENHRY and CDR2 is SYGVKD. The ends were cut back, 9 bases at V and 0 bases at J, with 8 bases in the middle. The CDR3 runs to 12 residues. As DNA, the CDR3 is TGTGCCATAGGTGGTATGAACACTGAAGCTTTCTTT. It specifies CAIGGMNTEAFF.

V usage is TRBV27 and J usage is TRBJ1-5; tentatively, D is TRBD1 (6 bases). Trimming took 6 bases from V and 4 from J, leaving 19 bases between them. The CDR3 is made up of 16 amino acids. Germline V gene lookup returns CDR1 MNHEY and CDR2 SMNVEV (reference sequence). DNA of the CDR3: TGTGCCAGCAGCTCGACAGGCGCTCCTCCTAATCAGCCCCAGCATTTT. Translation: CASSSTGAPPNQPQHF.

This clonotype was observed a few times. This rearrangement joins TRBV5-1 to TRBJ1-1; the D gene is possibly TRBD1 (5 bases). The germline V gene encodes CDR1 SGHRS and CDR2 YFSETQ. V dropped 4 bases and J dropped 4 bases, with 14 bases sitting between them. The CDR3 is 14 residues long. The CDR3 here is CASSPYGQGTEAFF. The DNA for the CDR3 is TGCGCCAGCAGCCCCTATGGACAAGGCACTGAAGCTTTCTTT.

CDR3 region: CASSCNRNQPQHF. CDR3 DNA: TGTGCCAGCAGTTGTAATCGCAATCAGCCCCAGCATTTT. This chain links TRBV28 with TRBJ1-5; no firm D call. This CDR3 has 13 residues. Germline V gives CDR1 MDHEN, CDR2 SYDVKM. V was trimmed by 4 bases and J by 2 bases, leaving 6 bases between them.

The J gene is TRBJ2-7, the V gene TRBV2; weak D call: TRBD1 (6 bases). The CDR3 consists of 15 residues. Germline loops: CDR1 SNHLY, CDR2 FYNNEI. V was clipped by 4 bases and J by 2 bases, with 15 bases between them. CDR3 DNA: TGTGCCAGCAGTGTGTTCACAGGGCATACCTACGAGCAGTACTTC. Protein product: CASSVFTGHTYEQYF.

The chain carries TRBV12-3 or TRBV12-4 and TRBJ1-5; the D gene is possibly TRBD1 (5 bases). Trimming pared 5 bases from V and 2 bases from J, leaving 10 bases between. CDR3 length: 14 amino acids. In nucleotides, the CDR3 is TGTGCCAGCAGTAGGACATTAGGCAATCAGCCCCAGCATTTT. It codes for CASSRTLGNQPQHF.

The genes are TRBV7-9 and TRBJ1-1; possible D gene TRBD1, 5 bases. V was cut by 5 bases and J by 1 base, with 8 bases left in between. Looked up from germline, CDR1 is SEHNR and CDR2 is FQNEAQ (reference sequence). The CDR3 spans 13 residues. CDR3 in amino acids: CASSTGQNTEAFF. The CDR3 DNA reads as TGTGCCAGCAGCACCGGACAGAACACTGAAGCTTTCTTT.

The genes are TRBV4-1 and TRBJ2-1; 15 nucleotides match TRBD2. Germline V CDR1 and CDR2: MGHRA, YSYEKL. J gave up 4 bases and V 7 bases, and 11 bases lay outside the gene matches. The CDR3 consists of 18 residues. CDR3 DNA sequence: TGCGCCAGCAAAAGCGGGACTAGCGGGGGGACGTCGTACAATGAGCAGTTCTTC. Amino acids: CASKSGTSGGTSYNEQFF.

This clonotype occurred a few times. The V call is TRBV11-2, the J call TRBJ1-2; D gene ambiguous. Between the trimmed V and J ends, which lost 1 base and 5 bases, there was a span of 11 bases. Germline-derived CDR1 and CDR2 are SGHAT and FQNNGV. The CDR3 has 14 amino acids. CDR3: CASSLAPVEYGYTF. The CDR3 DNA sequence: TGTGCCAGCAGCTTAGCTCCGGTCGAGTATGGCTACACCTTC.

CDR3 sequence reads: CASSLDSWSSYEQYF. The DNA of the CDR3 is TGTGCCAGCAGCCTAGATAGCTGGAGCTCCTACGAGCAGTACTTC. The gene calls are TRBV7-2 and TRBJ2-7; D remains ambiguous. Trimming pared 5 bases from V and 0 bases from J, leaving 14 bases between. CDR3 length: 15 amino acids. The germline V gene encodes CDR1 SGHTA and CDR2 FQGNSA.

This clonotype appeared many times. This chain links TRBV12-3 or TRBV12-4 with TRBJ2-1, with 8 bases fitting TRBD2. V dropped 2 bases and J dropped 7; count of bases not matched to a gene: 4. The CDR3 runs to 14 residues. CDR3 in DNA: TGTGCCAGCAGTTTATCGGGGGGGGGAAATGAGCAGTTCTTC. Protein: CASSLSGGGNEQFF.

V usage is TRBV2 and J usage is TRBJ1-5; TRBD1 matches 9 bases. J lost 7 bases, V lost 6 bases, and 7 bases had no gene match. The CDR3 consists of 14 residues. Germline V CDR1 and CDR2: SNHLY, FYNNEI. In DNA, the CDR3 is TGTGCCAGCAGGGTGGGACAGGGTATGCAGCCCCAGCATTTT. As protein: CASRVGQGMQPQHF.

V and J are TRBV7-2 and TRBJ2-4; D ambiguous. Trimming cost V 4 bases and J 3 bases, with 13 bases left between them. Per the germline V gene, CDR1 is SGHTA and CDR2 is FQGNSA. This CDR3 spans 15 amino acids. The CDR3 protein is CASSSKGWDKNIQYF. Here the CDR3 DNA reads TGTGCCAGCAGCTCTAAGGGCTGGGACAAAAACATTCAGTACTTC.

This clonotype was detected ten times or more. The chain uses TRBV24-1 and TRBJ2-1; the D gene is possibly TRBD2 (6 bases). The germline V and J ends were trimmed by 4 bases and 9 bases, with 18 bases remaining between them. This CDR3 region has 15 residues. The germline V gene has CDR1 KGHDR and CDR2 SFDVKD. The CDR3 here is CATSDKSGWGGEQFF. CDR3 bases: TGTGCCACCAGTGACAAGAGCGGGTGGGGTGGTGAGCAGTTCTTC.